This T cell receptor (beta chain) is from a study of blood T cells in healthy people across ages. Study-wide points: It was held that the diversity estimates obtained from one million T cells were underestimates.

Trimming left V 3 bases short and J 5 bases short, with 11 bases between. Germline V gene sequence: CDR1 SQVTM, CDR2 ANQGSEA. The CDR3 has 13 residues. This clonotype was seen ten or more times. Its antigen is unknown. Using a J-beta primer mix together with a sample-barcoded 5' primer, a second PCR was run for roughly 7 to 11 cycles. TCRdb reanalysed the 5' RACE reads using MiXCR and keeps one entry per CDR3 protein. Of 1.8 million or so distinct CDR3 sequences detected, around 42% appear once; the ten largest clones hold roughly 23%. The rearrangement links TRBV29-1 to TRBJ2-1, with TRBD2 as a possible D gene (7 bases). The TCR comes from a human donor in good health. The sample taken for sequencing was blood. CDR3: CSVDGGPNNEQFF. The CDR3 DNA is TGCAGCGTTGACGGGGGGCCCAACAATGAGCAGTTCTTC.